This TCR beta chain derives from a study of Ad26.COV2.S vaccination and SARS-CoV-2 variants. Treatment meaning: approximately 18 received Ad26.COV2.S at low or high dose, single or two shots; a few received placebo; per-sample allocation not given. Specimen acquisition occurred on day 63 following the initial vaccine or placebo injection. The individual, an adult aged 18-55 years, was a donor in Boston. Here immunoSEQ multiplex PCR was the method, and the copy in TCRdb shows in-frame clones only, minus some. The sample holds 250,000 or so clones, approximately 88% seen once. Germline V CDR1 and CDR2: LGHNA, YNFKEQ. Between the trimmed V and J ends, which lost 0 bases and 3 bases, there was a span of 21 bases. CDR3 length equals 19 residues. General study results and limits: Vaccinees and placebo recipients showed similar non-spike TCR breadth. Total T cell responses, in the TCR breadth and depth analyses, may have been underestimated.

Comment on this clone: Its target is unknown.

Sequencing was performed on peripheral blood, taken in a trial of Ad26.COV2.S vaccine versus placebo. The chain uses TRBV4-2 and TRBJ2-1; TRBD2 might be the D (5 bases). The TCR comes from a person between 18 and 65 years old who received the Ad26.COV2.S COVID-19 vaccine or a placebo. CDR3 coding DNA: TGTGCCAGCAGCCAAGATAGGGTAGGACTCCCCGGAGGCTACAATGAGCAGTTCTTC. It is translated as CASSQDRVGLPGGYNEQFF.